Shown below are 26 T cell receptor beta chains from a single sample sequenced in a study of blood T cells in healthy people across ages. A second PCR, run for about 6 to 11 cycles, used a sample-barcoded 5' primer plus a J-beta primer mix. TCRdb reprocessed the 5' RACE reads with MiXCR, giving one entry per CDR3 protein. The data hold more than 500,000 distinct CDR3 sequences, with 25% to 30% observed a single time. Sequenced sample: blood. All receptors come from a woman between 70 and 85 years old in good health.

The sample holds a few counts of this clonotype. The V and J genes are TRBV11-2 and TRBJ2-5, with a possible D match to TRBD2 (5 bases). TRBJ2-7 matches the DNA end more closely, so the J call is doubtful. Looked up from germline, CDR1 is SGHAT and CDR2 is FQNNGV. This CDR3 region has 15 residues. CDR3 coding DNA: TGTGCCAGCAGCTCCCAGAGGGCTGGGTCCCCCGAGCAGTACTTC. Its protein product is CASSSQRAGSPEQYF.

This chain joins TRBV12-3 or TRBV12-4 and TRBJ2-1; no clear D gene. The CDR3 covers 15 residues. V gave up 3 bases and J gave up 6 bases, with 15 bases separating them. CDR3: CASSFGRGWGNEQFF. The CDR3, as DNA: TGTGCCAGCAGTTTCGGTAGAGGTTGGGGCAATGAGCAGTTCTTC.

There are a few counts of this clonotype. The rearrangement uses TRBV10-3 and TRBJ1-2; D gene ambiguous. CDR3 length: 13 amino acids. V dropped 0 bases and J dropped 8 bases, with 10 bases sitting between them. CDR1 and CDR2 (germline): ENHRY, SYGVKD. CDR3 sequence (DNA): TGTGCCATCAGTGAGTCGGACGCGGAGGGCTACACCTTC. Residues: CAISESDAEGYTF.

The rearrangement joins TRBV7-9 to TRBJ2-3; the match to TRBD1 covers 7 bases. The CDR3 contains 13 residues. Germline V gene data show CDR1 as SEHNR and CDR2 as FQNEAQ (reference sequence). Germline trimming cut 8 bases from V and 0 bases from J; bases unmatched to any gene: 2. CDR3 region: CASLGQSTDTQYF. The CDR3 DNA is TGTGCCAGCCTGGGACAGAGCACAGATACGCAGTATTTT.

This chain links TRBV7-2 with TRBJ2-1, with 9 nucleotides matching TRBD2. Germline V gives CDR1 SGHTA, CDR2 FQGNSA. Unmatched junction bases numbered 3, after V lost 3 bases and J lost 3 bases. The CDR3 loop spans 15 amino acids. Here the CDR3 reads CASSFRTSDYNEQFF. The CDR3 DNA reads TGTGCCAGCAGCTTTAGGACTAGCGACTACAATGAGCAGTTCTTC.

A note on this clonotype: At one end, the junction sequence differs from germline, possibly due to a read error. The chain is built from TRBV20-1 and TRBJ2-7; D possibly corresponds to TRBD1 (5 bases). The CDR3 runs to 15 residues. Germline V lookup: CDR1 DFQATT, CDR2 SNEGSKA (reference sequence). The CDR3 reads CSARVPRQSIYEQYF. Here the CDR3 DNA reads TGCAGTGCCAGAGTACCCCGACAGTCCATCTACGAGCAGTACTTC.

This clonotype was seen ten or more times. V and J are TRBV7-2 and TRBJ2-5; D is unresolved. CDR3 size: 9 residues. Germline V CDR1 and CDR2: SGHTA, FQGNSA. CDR3 residues: CGGGETQYF. The DNA for the CDR3 is TGTGGGGGTGGAGAGACCCAGTACTTC.

This clonotype was seen more than once but under ten times. The chain is built from TRBV2 and TRBJ2-7; 12 bases match TRBD2. Germline-derived CDR1 and CDR2 are SNHLY and FYNNEI. The CDR3 sequence is 14 residues long. The V and J ends lost 10 bases and 5 bases, in that order; junction bases with no gene match: 9. The CDR3 spells CAIDRTSGANEQYF. Written as DNA, the CDR3 is TGTGCCATCGACCGGACTAGCGGGGCTAACGAGCAGTACTTC.

The chain uses TRBV5-1 and TRBJ2-5; D may be TRBD1 or TRBD2 (5 bases each). The CDR3 consists of 15 residues. V was pared by 6 bases and J by 3 bases, with 18 bases between. CDR1 and CDR2 (germline): SGHRS, YFSETQ. The CDR3 protein is CASTRLAQGEETQYF. DNA of the CDR3: TGCGCCAGCACCCGTTTAGCCCAGGGAGAAGAGACCCAGTACTTC.

There are many counts of this clonotype. V and J are TRBV29-1 and TRBJ2-4; 8 nucleotides align to TRBD1. Germline V lookup: CDR1 SQVTM, CDR2 ANQGSEA. The length of the CDR3 is 15 residues. The J segment lost 8 bases and the V segment lost 5 bases, leaving 14 bases of the junction unmatched. The CDR3: CSVRPTGALGDIQYF. As DNA, the CDR3 is TGCAGCGTTCGACCGACAGGGGCCTTGGGGGACATTCAGTACTTC.

Worth noting for this clonotype: Since the CDR3 does not end with the conserved phenylalanine or tryptophan, this likely comes from a read error. This chain connects TRBV6-5 to TRBJ2-1; TRBD2 aligns across 9 bases. In germline, CDR1 is MNHEY, CDR2 SVGAGI. J was trimmed by 5 bases and V by 5 bases; bases with no gene match: 7. The CDR3 sequence is 15 residues long. CDR3 nucleotides: TGTGCCAGCAGTCCCGGGGCTAGCGGGAACAATGAGCAGTTCCTC. Translation: CASSPGASGNNEQFL.

The rearrangement uses TRBV27 and TRBJ2-3, with D possibly being TRBD1 (6 bases). The V end was cut by 3 bases, the J end by 6 bases, with 10 bases between. From germline, CDR1 is MNHEY and CDR2 SMNVEV (reference sequence). CDR3 size: 13 residues. The CDR3 sequence: CASSLYQGDTQYF. The CDR3 DNA is TGTGCCAGCAGTTTGTACCAGGGGGATACGCAGTATTTT.

The chain links TRBV5-1 to TRBJ2-4; D may be TRBD1 (5 bases). V was pared by 4 bases and J by 1 base, with 9 bases between. The CDR3 loop spans 14 amino acids. Germline-derived CDR1 and CDR2 are SGHRS and YFSETQ. The CDR3 loop reads CASSTDSAKNIQYF. DNA for the CDR3: TGCGCCAGCAGCACCGACAGCGCCAAAAACATTCAGTACTTC.

The chain is built from TRBV6-1 and TRBJ1-2, with D perhaps matching TRBD1 (5 bases). CDR1 and CDR2 (germline): MNHNS, SASEGT. Trimming took off 1 base at V and 3 bases at J, with 9 bases between the two ends. The CDR3 length is 14 residues. The CDR3 bases are TGTGCCAGCAGTGAAGACAGGAACTACTATGGCTACACCTTC. Translating it yields CASSEDRNYYGYTF.

The CDR3 coding sequence is TGCAGCGTTGGGGACAGGGGGCTAGGCACAGATACGCAGTATTTT. Translation: CSVGDRGLGTDTQYF. The genes are TRBV29-1 and TRBJ2-3, with 12 bases fitting TRBD1. CDR1 and CDR2 (germline): SQVTM, ANQGSEA. Germline trimming cut 4 bases from V and 1 base from J; bases unmatched to any gene: 3. CDR3 size: 15 residues.

This clonotype was picked up a small number of times. This rearrangement joins TRBV6-6 to TRBJ2-5, with 9 bases matching TRBD1. The closer fit of TRBJ2-7 to the DNA end suggests the J call may be wrong. From germline, CDR1 is MNHNY and CDR2 SVGAGI (reference sequence). CDR3 length equals 16 residues. The DNA of the CDR3 is TGTGCCAGCAGTTCCGGGGACAGGGTCAAACCCTACGAGCAGTACTTC. Translation gives CASSSGDRVKPYEQYF.

This chain connects TRBV20-1 to TRBJ1-5; D is possibly TRBD1 (6 bases). CDR1 is DFQATT, CDR2 SNEGSKA, per germline (reference sequence). This CDR3 comprises 18 residues. Trimming shortened V by 3 bases and J by 2 bases, and 23 bases separated the two germline ends. The CDR3 nucleotides are TGCAGTGCTAGTAGATGGAGGGGGGTAGGTTCGGGCAATCAGCCCCAGCATTTT. Residues: CSASRWRGVGSGNQPQHF.

This chain connects TRBV7-3 to TRBJ2-5; 7 positions agree with TRBD1. V shed 5 bases, J shed 2 bases, and the junction held 5 bases outside the gene matches. CDR1 is SGHTA and CDR2 is FQGTGA in the germline V gene. The CDR3 runs 14 residues. The DNA for the CDR3 is TGTGCCAGCAGCCCGGGACAGCAACAAGAGACCCAGTACTTC. Amino acid sequence: CASSPGQQQETQYF. The complete variable domain, with remaining parts taken from reference TRBV7-3 and TRBJ2-5, reads GAGVSQTPSNKVTEKGKYVELRCDPISGHTALYWYRQSLGQGPEFLIYFQGTGAADDSGLPNDRFFAVRPEGSVSTLKIQRTERGDSAVYLCASSPGQQQETQYFGPGTRLLVL.

This clonotype was seen a few times. V usage is TRBV6-1 and J usage is TRBJ1-4; 11 nucleotides line up with TRBD1. Germline lookup yields CDR1 MNHNS and CDR2 SASEGT. This CDR3 is 17 amino acids long. V gave up 5 bases and J gave up 8 bases; unmatched junction bases: 13. Written as DNA, the CDR3 is TGTGCCAGCAGTCTCCCTCCCGGGACAGGGGGGGAGGAAAAACTGTTTTTT. It translates to CASSLPPGTGGEEKLFF.

The chain uses TRBV30 and TRBJ2-3; the match to TRBD2 covers 8 bases. The ends lost 7 bases at V and 3 bases at J; junction bases unmatched: 15. Germline CDR1 GTSNPN, CDR2 SVGIG (reference sequence). This CDR3 spans 16 amino acids. CDR3: CASGGGRGPWTDTQYF. CDR3 nucleotides: TGTGCCTCGGGGGGGGGCCGTGGACCCTGGACAGATACGCAGTATTTT.

The chain joins TRBV7-9 to TRBJ2-7, with 8 nucleotides matching TRBD1. This CDR3 spans 15 amino acids. Germline lookup yields CDR1 SEHNR and CDR2 FQNEAQ (reference sequence). The trim removed 4 bases at V and 3 bases at J, leaving 8 bases unmatched. In nucleotides, the CDR3 is TGTGCCAGCAGCTCCGACAGGGGACTTGTCTACGAGCAGTACTTC. It yields the protein CASSSDRGLVYEQYF.

There are a few counts of this clonotype. This sequence joins TRBV6-2 or TRBV6-3 and TRBJ2-7; TRBD2 is a possible D gene (5 bases). Trimming pared 2 bases from V and 9 bases from J, leaving 26 bases between. The CDR3 contains 17 residues. Germline assignment: CDR1 MNHEY and CDR2 SVGEGT. CDR3 in amino acids: CASSYPNWAETSRGQYF. In DNA, the CDR3 is TGTGCCAGCAGTTACCCGAACTGGGCGGAGACCTCCCGGGGGCAGTACTTC.

The chain has TRBV6-2 or TRBV6-3 and TRBJ2-1, with D perhaps matching TRBD2 (5 bases). The CDR3 length is 15 residues. The V and J ends lost 2 bases and 6 bases respectively, with 14 bases between them. Germline assignment: CDR1 MNHEY and CDR2 SVGEGT. CDR3 amino acids: CASSYVGRVVNEQFF. The CDR3 region has the DNA TGTGCCAGCAGTTACGTAGGGCGGGTAGTCAATGAGCAGTTCTTC.

The CDR3 here is CASSIRTGQGQPQHF. CDR3 bases: TGTGCCAGTAGTATTCGAACAGGGCAAGGTCAGCCCCAGCATTTT. V usage is TRBV19 and J usage is TRBJ1-5, with D possibly TRBD1 on 6 matching bases. V lost 3 bases to trimming and J lost 6 bases, with 15 bases between them. This CDR3 region has 15 residues. Germline CDR1 LNHDA, CDR2 SQIVND (reference sequence).

To note about this clonotype: This sequence may be a read error, since a much larger clone differs from it by one base. The rearrangement joins TRBV18 to TRBJ2-6; D unclear. CDR1 is KGHSH and CDR2 is LQKENI in the germline V gene. This CDR3 has 16 amino acids. The DNA for the CDR3 is TGTTCCAGCTCACCCCGGAGCTTCTCTGGGGCCAACGTCCTGACTTTC. This sequence encodes CSSSPRSFSGANVLTF.

This chain joins TRBV6-1 and TRBJ1-1; D is perhaps TRBD1 (5 bases). The germline CDR1 and CDR2 sequences are MNHNS and SASEGT. The CDR3 loop spans 13 amino acids. The V end lost 4 bases, the J end lost 6 bases, and 12 bases lay between the germline ends. The CDR3 loop reads CASSAIQGPEAFF. The CDR3 region has the DNA TGTGCCAGCAGTGCAATTCAGGGTCCTGAAGCTTTCTTT.